This TCR beta chain was observed in a study of T cell responses to AZD1222 COVID-19 vaccine. Here immunoSEQ multiplex PCR was the method, and the copy in TCRdb shows in-frame clones only, minus some. There are under 140,000 clones in the sample; about 90% occur only once, and about 8.3% lies in the top ten. The CDR3 consists of 14 residues. CDR1 is SEHNR and CDR2 is FQNEAQ in the germline V gene (reference sequence). The V gene lost 5 bases and the J gene lost 1 base, with 10 bases spanning the gap. This receptor was identified in an adult in good health. This specimen was peripheral blood, taken on day 0 of AZD1222 vaccination. This sequence joins TRBV7-9 and TRBJ2-3; D is unclear. CDR3 residues: CASSPALGTDTQYF. In nucleotides, the CDR3 is TGTGCCAGCAGCCCCGCTCTGGGCACAGATACGCAGTATTTT.